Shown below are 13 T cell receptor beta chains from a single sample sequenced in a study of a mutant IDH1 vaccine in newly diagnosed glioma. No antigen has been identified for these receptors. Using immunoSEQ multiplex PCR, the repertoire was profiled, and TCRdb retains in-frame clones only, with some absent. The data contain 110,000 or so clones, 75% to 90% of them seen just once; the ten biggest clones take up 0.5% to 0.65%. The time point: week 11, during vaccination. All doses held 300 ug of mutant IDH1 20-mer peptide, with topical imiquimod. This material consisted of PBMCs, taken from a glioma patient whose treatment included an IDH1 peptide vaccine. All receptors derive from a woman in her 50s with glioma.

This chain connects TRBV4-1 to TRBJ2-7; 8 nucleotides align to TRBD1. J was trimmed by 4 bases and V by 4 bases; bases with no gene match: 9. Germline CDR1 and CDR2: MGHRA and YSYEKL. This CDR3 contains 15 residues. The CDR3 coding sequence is TGCGCCAGCAGCCCCGGGCAGGGGGCTTCTTACGAGCAGTACTTC. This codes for CASSPGQGASYEQYF.

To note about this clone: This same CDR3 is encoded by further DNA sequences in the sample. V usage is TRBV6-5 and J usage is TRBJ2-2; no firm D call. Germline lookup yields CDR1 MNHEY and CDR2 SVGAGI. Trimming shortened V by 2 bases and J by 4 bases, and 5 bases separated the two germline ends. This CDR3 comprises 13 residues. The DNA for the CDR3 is TGTGCCAGCAGTTACCGAGCCACCGGGGAGCTGTTTTTT. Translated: CASSYRATGELFF.

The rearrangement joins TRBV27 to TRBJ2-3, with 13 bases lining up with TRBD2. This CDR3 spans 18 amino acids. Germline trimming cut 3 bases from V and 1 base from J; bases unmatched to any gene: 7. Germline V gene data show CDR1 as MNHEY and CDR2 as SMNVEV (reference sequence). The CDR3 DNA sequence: TGTGCCAGCAGTTTCAAGACTAGCGGGAGGCCGCGCACAGATACGCAGTATTTT. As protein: CASSFKTSGRPRTDTQYF.

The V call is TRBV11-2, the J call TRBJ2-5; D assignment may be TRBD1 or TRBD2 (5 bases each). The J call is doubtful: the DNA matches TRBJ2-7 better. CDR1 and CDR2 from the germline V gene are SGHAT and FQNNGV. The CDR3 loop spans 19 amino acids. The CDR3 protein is CASSLDLSRAFGGRYEQYF. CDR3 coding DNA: TGTGCCAGCAGCTTAGATCTTAGTCGAGCGTTTGGGGGTAGGTACGAGCAGTACTTC.

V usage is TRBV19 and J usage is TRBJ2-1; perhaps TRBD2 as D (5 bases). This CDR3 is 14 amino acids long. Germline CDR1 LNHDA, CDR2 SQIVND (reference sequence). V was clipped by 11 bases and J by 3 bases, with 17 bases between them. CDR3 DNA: TGTGCCGGACCCGGGATCCCGGACTACAATGAGCAGTTCTTC. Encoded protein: CAGPGIPDYNEQFF.

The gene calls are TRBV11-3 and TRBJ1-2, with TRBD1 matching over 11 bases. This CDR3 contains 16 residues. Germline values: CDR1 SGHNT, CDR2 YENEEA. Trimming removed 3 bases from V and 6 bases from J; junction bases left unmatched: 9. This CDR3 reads CASSFLPWTGGDGYTF. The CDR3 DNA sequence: TGTGCCAGCAGCTTCTTACCCTGGACAGGGGGCGATGGCTACACCTTC.

As DNA, the CDR3 is TGCGCCAGCAGCTTGAGGGCCCCCCCCAGCCGCAATGAGCAGTTCTTC. Protein: CASSLRAPPSRNEQFF. The J gene is TRBJ2-1, the V gene TRBV5-1; unclear D gene. Germline loops: CDR1 SGHRS, CDR2 YFSETQ. The CDR3 is 16 amino acids. The ends were cut back, 1 base at V and 6 bases at J, with 17 bases in the middle.

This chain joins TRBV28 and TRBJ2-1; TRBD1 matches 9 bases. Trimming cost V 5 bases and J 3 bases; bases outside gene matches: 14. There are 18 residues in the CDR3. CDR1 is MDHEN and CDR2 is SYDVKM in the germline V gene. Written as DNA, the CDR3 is TGTGCCAGCAGTGCACTTTGGACAGGGGCTGGCGTCTACAATGAGCAGTTCTTC. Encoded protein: CASSALWTGAGVYNEQFF.

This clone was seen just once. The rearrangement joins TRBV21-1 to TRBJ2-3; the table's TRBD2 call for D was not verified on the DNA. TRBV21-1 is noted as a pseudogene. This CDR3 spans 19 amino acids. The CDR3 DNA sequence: TGTGCCAGCAGCACGATCAGGGAGCTTAGAGGGAGGGCCAAAGATACGCAGTATTTT. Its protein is CASSTIRELRGRAKDTQYF.

The CDR3 region is CASSPTGELFF. In nucleotides, the CDR3 is TGTGCCAGCTCACCAACCGGGGAGCTGTTTTTT. The chain employs TRBV18 and TRBJ2-2; D not certain. Germline V gene data show CDR1 as KGHSH and CDR2 as LQKENI. The CDR3 contains 11 residues. The germline V and J ends were trimmed by 2 bases and 5 bases, with 0 bases remaining between them. Complete variable domain (other parts from reference TRBV18 and TRBJ2-2): NAGVMQNPRHLVRRRGQEARLRCSPMKGHSHVYWYRQLPEEGLKFMVYLQKENIIDESGMPKERFSAEFPKEGPSILRIQQVVRGDSAAYFCASSPTGELFFGEGSRLTVL.

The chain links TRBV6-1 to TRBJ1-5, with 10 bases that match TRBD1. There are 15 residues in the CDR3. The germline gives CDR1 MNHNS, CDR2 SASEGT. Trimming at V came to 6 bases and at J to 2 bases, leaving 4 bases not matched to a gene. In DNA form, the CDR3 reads TGTGCCAGCAGCCCCGGGACAGGGGGCAATCAGCCCCAGCATTTT. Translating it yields CASSPGTGGNQPQHF.

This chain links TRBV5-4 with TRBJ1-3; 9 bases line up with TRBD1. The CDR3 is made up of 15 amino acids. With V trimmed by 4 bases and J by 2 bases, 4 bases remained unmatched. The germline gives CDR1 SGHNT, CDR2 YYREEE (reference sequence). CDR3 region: CASSLYRGPGNTIYF. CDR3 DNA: TGTGCCAGCAGCCTGTACAGGGGGCCTGGAAACACCATATATTTT.

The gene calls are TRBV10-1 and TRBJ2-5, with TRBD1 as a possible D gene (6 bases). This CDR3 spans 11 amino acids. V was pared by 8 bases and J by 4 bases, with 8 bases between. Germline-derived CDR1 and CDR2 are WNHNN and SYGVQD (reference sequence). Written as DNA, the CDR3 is TGCGCCAGCGGCAGGGGAGAGACCCAGTACTTC. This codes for CASGRGETQYF.